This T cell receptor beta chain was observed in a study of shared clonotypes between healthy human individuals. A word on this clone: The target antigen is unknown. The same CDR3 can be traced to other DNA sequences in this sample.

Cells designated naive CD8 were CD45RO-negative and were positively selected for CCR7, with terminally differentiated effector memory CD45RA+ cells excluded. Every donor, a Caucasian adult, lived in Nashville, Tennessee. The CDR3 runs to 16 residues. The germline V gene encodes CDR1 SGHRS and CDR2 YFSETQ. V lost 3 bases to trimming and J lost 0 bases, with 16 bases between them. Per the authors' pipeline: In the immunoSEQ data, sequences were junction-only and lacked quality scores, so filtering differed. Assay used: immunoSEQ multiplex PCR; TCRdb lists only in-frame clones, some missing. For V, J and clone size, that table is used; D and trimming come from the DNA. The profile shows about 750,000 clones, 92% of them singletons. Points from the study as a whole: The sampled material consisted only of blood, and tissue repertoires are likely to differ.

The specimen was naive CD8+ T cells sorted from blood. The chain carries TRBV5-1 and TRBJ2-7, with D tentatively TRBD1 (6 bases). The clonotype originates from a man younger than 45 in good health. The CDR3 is CASSSPSGTTSYEQYF. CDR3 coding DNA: TGCGCCAGCAGCTCCCCCTCCGGGACAACCTCCTACGAGCAGTACTTC.